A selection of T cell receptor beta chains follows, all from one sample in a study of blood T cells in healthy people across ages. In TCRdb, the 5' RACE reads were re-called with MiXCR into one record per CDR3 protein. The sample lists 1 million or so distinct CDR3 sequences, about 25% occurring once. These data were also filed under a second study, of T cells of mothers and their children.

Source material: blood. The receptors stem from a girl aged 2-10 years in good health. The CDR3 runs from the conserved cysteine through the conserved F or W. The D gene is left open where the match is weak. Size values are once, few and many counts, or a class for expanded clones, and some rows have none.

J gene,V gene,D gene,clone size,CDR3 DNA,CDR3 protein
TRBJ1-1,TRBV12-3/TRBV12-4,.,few,TGTGCCAGCAGTTGGTTTGGTCGGGGGGACACTGAAGCTTTCTTT,CASSWFGRGDTEAFF
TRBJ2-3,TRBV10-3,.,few,TGTGCCATCAGTGTTGGTGGGACCCAGGGGACGCAGTATTTT,CAISVGGTQGTQYF
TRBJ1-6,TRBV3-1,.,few,TGTGCCAGCAGCCAAGATTTTGGCGAGAGCTCCTATAATTCACCCCTCCACTTT,CASSQDFGESSYNSPLHF
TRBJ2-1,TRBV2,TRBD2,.,TGTGCCAGCATCGATCGGACTAGCGGGTTCTACAATGAGCAGTTCTTC,CASIDRTSGFYNEQFF
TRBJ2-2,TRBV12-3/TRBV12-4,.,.,TGTGCCAGCAGTTTCAGGGGGGCGTCCGGGGAGCTGTTTTTT,CASSFRGASGELFF
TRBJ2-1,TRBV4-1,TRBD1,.,TGCGCCAGCAGCCATTATAGCCCAGGGGGCTCCAACAATGAGCAGTTCTTC,CASSHYSPGGSNNEQFF
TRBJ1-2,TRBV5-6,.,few,TGTGCCAGCAGCTCGGAGGTGATCGGGTATGGCTACACCTTC,CASSSEVIGYGYTF
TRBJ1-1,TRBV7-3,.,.,TGTGCCAGCGGGATATCCTGGAACACTGAAGCTTTCTTT,CASGISWNTEAFF
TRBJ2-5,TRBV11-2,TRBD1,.,TGTGCCAGCAGCTCATTGACAGGGGACAAAGAGACCCAGTACTTC,CASSSLTGDKETQYF
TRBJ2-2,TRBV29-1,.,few,TGCAGCGTACCACTCAATGACAGACAGAACACCGGGGAGCTGTTTTTT,CSVPLNDRQNTGELFF
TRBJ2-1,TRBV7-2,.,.,TGTGCCAGCAGCCAACTTATTAGCTCCTACAATGAGCAGTTCTTC,CASSQLISSYNEQFF
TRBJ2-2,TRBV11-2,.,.,TGTGCCAGCAGCCTAGGGGCAAGGGGGTACACCGGGGAGCTGTTTTTT,CASSLGARGYTGELFF
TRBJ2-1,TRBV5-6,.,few,TGTGCCAGCAGCTTGATGGGTCGCTACAATGAGCAGTTCTTC,CASSLMGRYNEQFF
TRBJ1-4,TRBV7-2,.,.,TGTGCCAGCAGCTTAGAACGACATAGTAAACTGTTTTTT,CASSLERHSKLFF
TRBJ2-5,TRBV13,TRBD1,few,TGTGCCAGCAGCCCCCGACAGGGTGGCGAGACCCAGTACTTC,CASSPRQGGETQYF
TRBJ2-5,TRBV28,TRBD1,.,TGTGCCAGCAGAGCCGGGACAGGGCCCCCAGAGACCCAGTACTTC,CASRAGTGPPETQYF
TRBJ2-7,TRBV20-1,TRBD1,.,TGCAGTGCTAGAGCCGGACAGGGACCCTCCTACGAGCAGTACTTC,CSARAGQGPSYEQYF
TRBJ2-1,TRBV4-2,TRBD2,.,TGTGCCAGCAGCCAAGTTCTACTAGCGGGAGCGAATGAGCAGTTCTTC,CASSQVLLAGANEQFF
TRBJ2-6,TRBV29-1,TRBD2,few,TGCAGCGTTGGGCTAGCGGGGGGGTCTGGGGCCAACGTCCTGACTTTC,CSVGLAGGSGANVLTF
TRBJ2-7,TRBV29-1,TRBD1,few,TGCAGCGTTTCACAGGGGGCAGACGACGAGCAGTACTTC,CSVSQGADDEQYF
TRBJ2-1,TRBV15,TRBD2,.,TGTGCCACCAGCAGAGACCCTAGCGGGGGGGTATGTGAGCAGTTCTTC,CATSRDPSGGVCEQFF
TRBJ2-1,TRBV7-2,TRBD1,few,TGTGCCAGCAGCTTAGGGACAGGGGAAATGGTGTTCTTC,CASSLGTGEMVFF
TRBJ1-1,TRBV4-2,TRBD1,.,TGTGCCAGCAGCCCCAGCGACAGGGGGGGAACTGAAGCTTTCTTT,CASSPSDRGGTEAFF
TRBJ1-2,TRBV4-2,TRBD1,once,TGTGCCAGCAGCCCCCAACATTGGGAACCCGGGACAGGGGACCACTATGGCTACACCTTC,CASSPQHWEPGTGDHYGYTF
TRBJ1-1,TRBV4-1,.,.,TGCGCCAGCAGCCAATGGTCCCACACTGAAGCTTTCTTT,CASSQWSHTEAFF
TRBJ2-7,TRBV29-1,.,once,TGCAGCGCCTACAGTCGTTACGAGCAGTACTTC,CSAYSRYEQYF
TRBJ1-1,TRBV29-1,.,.,TGCAGCGTTGAAGCCTCAGGGGAGGGTAACACTGAAGCTTTCTTT,CSVEASGEGNTEAFF
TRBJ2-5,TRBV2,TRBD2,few,TGTGCCAGCCTCTTAGGGCTAGCGGCAATGCAGTACTTC,CASLLGLAAMQYF
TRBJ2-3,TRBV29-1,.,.,TGCAGCGTTAAAATTCCGCAACGCCGGGCCTCAGAACCAGATACGCAGTATTTT,CSVKIPQRRASEPDTQYF
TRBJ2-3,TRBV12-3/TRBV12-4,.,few,TGTGCCAGCAGTTTATTCGGCTACACAGATACGCAGTATTTT,CASSLFGYTDTQYF
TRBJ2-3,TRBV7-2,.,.,TGTGCCAGCAGACTAGGGGGGGGATACACAGATACGCAGTATTTT,CASRLGGGYTDTQYF
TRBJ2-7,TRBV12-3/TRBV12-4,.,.,TGTGCCAGCCTCGGGAAGAGCGAGCAGTACTTC,CASLGKSEQYF